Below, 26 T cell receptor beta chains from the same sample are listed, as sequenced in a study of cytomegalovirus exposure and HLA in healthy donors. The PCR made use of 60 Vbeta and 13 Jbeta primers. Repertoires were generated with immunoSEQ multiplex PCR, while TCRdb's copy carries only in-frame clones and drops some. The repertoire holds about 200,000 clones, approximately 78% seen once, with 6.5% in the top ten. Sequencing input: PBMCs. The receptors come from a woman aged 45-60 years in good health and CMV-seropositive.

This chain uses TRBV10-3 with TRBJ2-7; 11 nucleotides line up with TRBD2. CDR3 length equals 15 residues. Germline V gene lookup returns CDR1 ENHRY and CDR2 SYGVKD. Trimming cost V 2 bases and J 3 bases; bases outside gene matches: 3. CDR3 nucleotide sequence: TGTGCCATCAGTGAGACTAGCGGGGGAATCTACGAGCAGTACTTC. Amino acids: CAISETSGGIYEQYF.

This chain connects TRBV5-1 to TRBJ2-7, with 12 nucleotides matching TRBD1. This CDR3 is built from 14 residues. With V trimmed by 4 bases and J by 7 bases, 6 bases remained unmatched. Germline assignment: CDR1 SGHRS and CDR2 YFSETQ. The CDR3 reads CASSTGQGAFEQYF. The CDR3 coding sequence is TGCGCCAGCAGCACGGGACAGGGGGCATTTGAGCAGTACTTC. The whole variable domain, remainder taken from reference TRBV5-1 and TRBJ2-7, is KAGVTQTPRYLIKTRGQQVTLSCSPISGHRSVSWYQQTPGQGLQFLFEYFSETQRNKGNFPGRFSGRQFSNSRSEMNVSTLELGDSALYLCASSTGQGAFEQYFGPGTRLTVT.

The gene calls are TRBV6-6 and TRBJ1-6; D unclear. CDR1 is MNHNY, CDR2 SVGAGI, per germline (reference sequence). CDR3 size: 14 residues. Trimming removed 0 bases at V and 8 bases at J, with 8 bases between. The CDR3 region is CASSYSDTHSPLHF. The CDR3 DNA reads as TGTGCCAGCAGTTACTCCGACACCCATTCACCCCTCCACTTT.

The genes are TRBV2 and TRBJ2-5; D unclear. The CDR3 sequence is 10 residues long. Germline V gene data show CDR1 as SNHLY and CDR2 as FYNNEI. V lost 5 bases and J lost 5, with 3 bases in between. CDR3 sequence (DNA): TGTGCCAGCAGTCTGGAGACCCAGTACTTC. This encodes CASSLETQYF.

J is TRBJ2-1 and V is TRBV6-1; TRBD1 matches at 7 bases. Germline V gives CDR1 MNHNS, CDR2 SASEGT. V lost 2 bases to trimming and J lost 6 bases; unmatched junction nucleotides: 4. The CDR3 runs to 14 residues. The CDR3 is CASSEQTGSNEQFF. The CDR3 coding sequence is TGTGCCAGCAGTGAACAGACAGGGAGCAATGAGCAGTTCTTC.

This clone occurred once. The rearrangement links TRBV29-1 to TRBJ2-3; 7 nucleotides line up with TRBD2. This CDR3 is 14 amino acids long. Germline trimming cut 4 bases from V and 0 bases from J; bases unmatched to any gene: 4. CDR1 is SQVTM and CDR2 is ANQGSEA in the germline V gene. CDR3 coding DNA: TGCAGCGTTGCGGCGGGAGCGAGCACAGATACGCAGTATTTT. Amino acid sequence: CSVAAGASTDTQYF.

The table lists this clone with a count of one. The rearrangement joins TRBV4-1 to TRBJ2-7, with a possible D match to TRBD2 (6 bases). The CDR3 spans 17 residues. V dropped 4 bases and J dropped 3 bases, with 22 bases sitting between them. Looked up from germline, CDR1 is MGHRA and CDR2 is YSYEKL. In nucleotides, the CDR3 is TGCGCCAGCAGCCCCGCGGCGGGGAGTACCTTTTTCTACGAGCAGTACTTC. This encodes CASSPAAGSTFFYEQYF.

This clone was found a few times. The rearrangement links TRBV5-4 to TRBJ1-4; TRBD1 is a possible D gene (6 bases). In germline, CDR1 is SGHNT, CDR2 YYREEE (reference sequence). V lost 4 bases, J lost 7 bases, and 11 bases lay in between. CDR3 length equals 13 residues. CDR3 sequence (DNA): TGTGCCAGCAGCCTCAGGGGATCTGAAAAACTGTTTTTT. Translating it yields CASSLRGSEKLFF.

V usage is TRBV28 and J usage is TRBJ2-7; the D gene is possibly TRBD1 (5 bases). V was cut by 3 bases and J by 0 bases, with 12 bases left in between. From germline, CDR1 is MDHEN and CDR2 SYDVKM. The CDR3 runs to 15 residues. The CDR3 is CASSLGRSSSYEQYF. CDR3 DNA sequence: TGTGCCAGCAGTTTGGGGCGATCCAGCTCCTACGAGCAGTACTTC.

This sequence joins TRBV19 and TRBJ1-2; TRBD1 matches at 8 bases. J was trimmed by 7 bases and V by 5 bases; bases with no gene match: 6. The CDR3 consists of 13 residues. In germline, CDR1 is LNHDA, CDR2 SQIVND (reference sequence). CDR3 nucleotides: TGTGCCAGTAGTCCACGGACAGGGCTTGGCTACACCTTC. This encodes CASSPRTGLGYTF.

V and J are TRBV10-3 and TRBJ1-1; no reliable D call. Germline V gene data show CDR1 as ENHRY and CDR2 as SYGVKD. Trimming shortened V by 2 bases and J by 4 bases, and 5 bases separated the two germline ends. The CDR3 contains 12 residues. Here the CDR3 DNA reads TGTGCCATCAGTGAGCTAACCACTGAAGCTTTCTTT. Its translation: CAISELTTEAFF.

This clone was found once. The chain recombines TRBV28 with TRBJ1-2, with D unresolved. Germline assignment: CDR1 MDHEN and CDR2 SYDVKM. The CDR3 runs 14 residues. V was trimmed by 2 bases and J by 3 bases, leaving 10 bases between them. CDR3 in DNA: TGTGCCAGCAGTTTAGATCTGTCGGACTATGGCTACACCTTC. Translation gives CASSLDLSDYGYTF.

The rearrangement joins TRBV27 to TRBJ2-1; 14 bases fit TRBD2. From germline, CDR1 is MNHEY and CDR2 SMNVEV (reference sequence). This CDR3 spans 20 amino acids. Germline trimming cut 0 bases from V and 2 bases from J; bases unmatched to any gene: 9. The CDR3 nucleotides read TGTGCCAGCAGTTTATCGCCCGGGACTAGCGGGAGCGGAACCTACAATGAGCAGTTCTTC. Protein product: CASSLSPGTSGSGTYNEQFF.

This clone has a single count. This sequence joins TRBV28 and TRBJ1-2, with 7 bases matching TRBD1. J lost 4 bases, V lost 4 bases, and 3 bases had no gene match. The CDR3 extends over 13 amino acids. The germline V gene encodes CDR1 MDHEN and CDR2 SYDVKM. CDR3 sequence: CASSSGGAYGYTF. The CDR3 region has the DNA TGTGCCAGCAGTTCAGGGGGTGCCTATGGCTACACCTTC.

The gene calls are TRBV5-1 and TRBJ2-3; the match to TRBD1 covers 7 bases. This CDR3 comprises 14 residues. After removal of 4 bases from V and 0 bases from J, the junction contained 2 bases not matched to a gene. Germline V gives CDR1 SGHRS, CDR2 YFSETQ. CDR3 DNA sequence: TGCGCCAGCAGCCAGGGACAGAGCACAGATACGCAGTATTTT. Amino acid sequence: CASSQGQSTDTQYF.

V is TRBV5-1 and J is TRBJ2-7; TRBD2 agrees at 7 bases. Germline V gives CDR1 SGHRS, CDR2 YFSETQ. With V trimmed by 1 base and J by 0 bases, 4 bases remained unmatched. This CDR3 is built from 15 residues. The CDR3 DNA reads TGCGCCAGCAGCTTGTCTAGCGGAACCTCCTACGAGCAGTACTTC. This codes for CASSLSSGTSYEQYF.

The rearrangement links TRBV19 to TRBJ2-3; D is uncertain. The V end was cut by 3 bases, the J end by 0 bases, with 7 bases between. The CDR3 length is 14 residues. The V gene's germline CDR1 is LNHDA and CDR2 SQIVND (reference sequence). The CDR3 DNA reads TGTGCCAGTAGTATGCAGTCTAGCACAGATACGCAGTATTTT. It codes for CASSMQSSTDTQYF.

DNA of the CDR3: TGCGCCAGCAGCTTAGCACTGGAGACCCAGTACTTC. This translates into CASSLALETQYF. The chain recombines TRBV5-1 with TRBJ2-5; no definite D call. Germline CDR1 is SGHRS and CDR2 is YFSETQ. The V gene lost 2 bases and the J gene lost 5 bases, with 7 bases spanning the gap. The CDR3 loop spans 12 amino acids.

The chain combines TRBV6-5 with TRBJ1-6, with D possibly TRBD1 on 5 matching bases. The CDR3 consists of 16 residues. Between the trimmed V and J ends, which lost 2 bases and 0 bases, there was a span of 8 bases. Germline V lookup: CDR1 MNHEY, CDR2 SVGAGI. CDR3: CASSYGGSSYNSPLHF. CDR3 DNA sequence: TGTGCCAGCAGTTACGGGGGGAGCTCCTATAATTCACCCCTCCACTTT.

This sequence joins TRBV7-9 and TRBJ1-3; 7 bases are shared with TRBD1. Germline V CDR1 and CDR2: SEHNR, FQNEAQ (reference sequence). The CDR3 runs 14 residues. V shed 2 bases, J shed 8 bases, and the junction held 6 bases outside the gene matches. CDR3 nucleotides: TGTGCCAGCAGCTTAATAAGACAGGGTGACACCATATATTTT. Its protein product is CASSLIRQGDTIYF.

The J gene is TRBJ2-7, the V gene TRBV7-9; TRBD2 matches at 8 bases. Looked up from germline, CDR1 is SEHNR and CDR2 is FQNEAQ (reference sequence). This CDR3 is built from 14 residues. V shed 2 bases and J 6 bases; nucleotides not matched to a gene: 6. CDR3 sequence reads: CASSLSGSGAEQYF. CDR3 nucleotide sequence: TGTGCCAGCAGCTTAAGCGGGAGTGGCGCCGAGCAGTACTTC.

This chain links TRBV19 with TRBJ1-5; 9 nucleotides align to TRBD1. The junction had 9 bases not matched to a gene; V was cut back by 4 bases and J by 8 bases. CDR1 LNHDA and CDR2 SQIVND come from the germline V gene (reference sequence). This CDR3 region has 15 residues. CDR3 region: CASSTGQGTGKPQHF. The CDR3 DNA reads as TGTGCCAGTAGTACCGGACAGGGGACAGGGAAGCCCCAGCATTTT.

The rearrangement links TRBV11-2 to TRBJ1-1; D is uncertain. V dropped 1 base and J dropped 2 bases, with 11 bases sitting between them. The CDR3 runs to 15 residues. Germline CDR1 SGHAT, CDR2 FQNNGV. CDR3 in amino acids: CASSLGTQRNTEAFF. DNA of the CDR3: TGTGCCAGCAGCTTAGGAACTCAGCGTAACACTGAAGCTTTCTTT.

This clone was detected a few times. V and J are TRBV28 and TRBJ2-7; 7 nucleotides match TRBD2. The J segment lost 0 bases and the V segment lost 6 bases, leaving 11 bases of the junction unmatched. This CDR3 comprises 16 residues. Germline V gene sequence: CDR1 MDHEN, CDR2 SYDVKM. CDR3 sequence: CASSRGRGPLSYEQYF. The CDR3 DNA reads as TGTGCCAGCAGCCGGGGGAGGGGACCCCTCTCCTACGAGCAGTACTTC.

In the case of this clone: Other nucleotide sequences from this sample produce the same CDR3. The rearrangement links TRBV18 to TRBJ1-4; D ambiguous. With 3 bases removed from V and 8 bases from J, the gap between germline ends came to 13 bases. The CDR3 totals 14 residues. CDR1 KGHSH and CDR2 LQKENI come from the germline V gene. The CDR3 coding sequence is TGTGCCAGCTCACCGCCCGGCGGAGGGGAAAAACTGTTTTTT. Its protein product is CASSPPGGGEKLFF.

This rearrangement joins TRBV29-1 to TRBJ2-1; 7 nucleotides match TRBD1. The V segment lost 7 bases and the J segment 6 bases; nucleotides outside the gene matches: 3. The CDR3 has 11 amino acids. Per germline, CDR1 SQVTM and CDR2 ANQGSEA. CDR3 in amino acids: CSATGLNEQFF. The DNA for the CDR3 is TGCAGCGCGACAGGGCTCAATGAGCAGTTCTTC.